This section outlines one T cell receptor (beta chain) sequence together with its context. What antigen it recognizes has not been identified. Base qualities are not provided; no much larger clone lies one nucleotide away. Using the deep immunoSEQ assay, multiplex PCR amplified TCR CDR3 regions from genomic DNA. For each cell subset, the extracted genomic DNA was distributed evenly across all wells of several immunoSEQ 96-well plates, and each plate served as one replicate. For sorted subsets, about 200 ng genomic DNA, equal to some 30,000 T cell genomes, was loaded into each replicate PCR. Purified libraries were quantified with a Qubit 3.0 fluorometer, sized on a Bioanalyzer 2100, and re-quantified with the KAPA Library Quantification kit. Every immunoSEQ 96-well plate was sequenced on a dedicated single-read 150-cycle Illumina NextSeq 550 flow cell. As for the original processing: Because the immunoSEQ output included only junctional sequences and no quality scores, the filtering could not be the same as the filtering used for full-length reads. To assign V/J genes and CDR3, sequences were annotated using PyIR, a Python wrapper for IgBLAST v1.9, with IMGT germline references. Reads with weak V/J assignments (E-value above 1e-6), missing CDR3, stop codons, out-of-frame junctions, or ambiguous translated residues were removed. V3J clonotypes were defined as sequences sharing an identical inferred V gene, J gene, and CDR3 amino acid sequence. To compute the percentage overlap between repertoires, the number of shared unique clonotypes was divided by the size of the smaller repertoire. Repertoire richness was assessed with RTK rarefaction, the Chao1 estimator, and Recon v2.1 estimates of unobserved clonotypes. Generation probabilities were computed with OLGA for all TCRbeta clonotypes obtained by the gDNA method from a handful of donors. TCRdb stores this immuneACCESS table with in-frame sequences only. Part of the clones is absent; in the studies checked, under half of the shortfall reflects unresolved V genes, and no reason is known for the rest. V and J calls and clone size come straight from that table; D and trimming were deduced from the DNA. The sample table holds 1,500,000 or so clones, of which about 96% were seen once. The ten largest make up 1% to 1.5% of the sample.

Healthy HIV-negative adults with no recently reported acute infections or vaccinations were included as donors. All donors were Caucasian adults living in Nashville, Tennessee, USA. Magnetic negative selection was used to enrich CD4+ T cells, after which naive cells were positively selected on CD45RA and the negative fraction became the memory subset. Blood was collected by leukapheresis, and PBMCs were isolated by Ficoll-Histopaque density gradient centrifugation and then cryopreserved in liquid nitrogen vapor phase. Analytical flow cytometry was used to check the purity and quantity of each magnetically sorted T cell population. Genomic DNA was isolated from every sorted fraction and measured by UV absorbance on a Nanodrop 2000c. This record comes from a study of shared clonotypes between healthy human individuals (dated by TCRdb to about 2020). General notes on the study: The cohort included three men and two women between 18 and 49 years of age. For each donor, three plates each were used for CD4 naive and CD4 memory, two plates were used for CD8 naive, and one plate was used for CD8 memory. To estimate repertoire size and how much clonotypes are shared between individuals, the study performed deep sequencing of blood TCR repertoires from 4 to 6 healthy adults. Different laboratories and diverse techniques were used to prepare libraries and sequence TCR repertoires, to increase sequencing depth and limit assay-specific biases. Leukapheresis yielded between about 0.8 and 9.5 billion PBMCs per donor. The paper as a whole reports these results and caveats: Naive subsets generally had larger estimated clonotype richness than memory subsets. Only blood was sampled, and tissue TCR repertoires likely differ from those in blood. Pairwise subsampling led to the expectation that sequencing depth would affect the degree of clonotype sharing among donors. Because the study included a small number of donors, the genetic and exposure-history diversity represented was limited. Across several donors, around 5% of naive CD4, roughly 3.5% of naive CD8, approximately 2.5% of memory CD4, and 0.4% of memory CD8 clonotypes were shared. Compared with non-shared clonotypes, the clonotypes found in all four sorted-subset donors had higher generation probabilities. Incomplete sequencing was indicated by rarefaction of sorted-subset datasets, despite the large sequencing depth.

The sequenced material came from naive CD4+ T cells sorted from blood. In light of the paper, this sample's cell subset or site label describes: CD45RA+ positively selected. This receptor was taken from a man aged 30 to 39 in good health.

The nucleotides are TGTGCCAGCAGAACCGCCACAGGTTTTGGGCATTTT. It translates to CASRTATGFGHF. Here the chain combines TRBV28 and TRBJ1-5; tentative D gene TRBD1, with 5 bases matching. V and J lose 6 bases and 15 bases, and a span of 18 bases separates them. Taken from the germline V gene, the CDR1 and CDR2 loops are MDHEN and SYDVKM. The CDR3 contains 12 residues, cysteine and phenylalanine counted. Just the 36-base CDR3 DNA is kept, in frame starting at base 1.